This section outlines one T cell receptor beta chain sequence together with its context. The sample is drawn from a study of T cells in Graves' hyperthyroidism and ophthalmopathy. Authors of the study amplified TCR beta CDR3 regions from RNA transcripts. The TCR CDR3 first-round RT-PCR relied on the HTBI primer set. TCRdb reprocessed the multiplex PCR reads via MiXCR and lists one record per CDR3 protein. The table shows 300,000 to 350,000 distinct CDR3 sequences, with roughly 13% occurring only once. The CDR3 extends over 22 amino acids. Trimming stripped 3 bases from V and 9 bases from J, with 39 bases between. CDR1 SGHVS and CDR2 FQNEAQ come from the germline V gene.

The sample comprised blood. The chain links TRBV7-8 to TRBJ2-1; D is unresolved. The receptor was derived from a woman aged 25-40 years with Graves' hyperthyroidism. CDR3 protein: CASSLVLLRMMVSSFIHGEQFF. CDR3 sequence (DNA): TGTGCCAGCAGCTTGGTTTTGCTGAGAATGATGGTTTCCAGCTTCATCCATGGTGAGCAGTTCTTC. The full variable domain, rest sourced from reference TRBV7-8 and TRBJ2-1, is GAGVSQSPRYKVAKRGQDVALRCDPISGHVSLFWYQQALGQGPEFLTYFQNEAQLDKSGLPSDRFFAERPEGSVSTLKIQRTQQEDSAVYLCASSLVLLRMMVSSFIHGEQFFGPGTRLTVL.